The rows below give T cell receptor beta chains drawn from one sample of a study of blood T cells in healthy people across ages. A single record per CDR3 protein comes from TCRdb applying MiXCR to the 5' RACE reads. Seen here are approximately 1.5 million distinct CDR3 sequences, about 31% observed once, and the top ten hold over 9%. The sequenced material came from blood. These receptors were taken from a woman in her twenties or thirties in good health. Both conserved end residues are part of each CDR3. Fields, in order: D gene, clone size, V gene, J gene, CDR3 DNA, CDR3 protein. The D gene is left open where the match is weak. Size values are once, few and many counts, or a class for expanded clones, and some rows have none.

.,few,TRBV20-1,TRBJ2-7,TGCAGTGCTAGTTACCGGAGGCGTAGCTCCTACGAGCAGTACTTC,CSASYRRRSSYEQYF
TRBD1,few,TRBV6-6,TRBJ1-4,TGTGCCAGCAGTTGGGACAGGGGGTATGAAAAACTGTTTTTT,CASSWDRGYEKLFF
.,many,TRBV24-1,TRBJ2-5,TGTGCCACCAGTGACCCCCTAGCCGCAGAGACCCAGTACTTC,CATSDPLAAETQYF
TRBD2,.,TRBV7-9,TRBJ2-7,TGTGCCAGCAGCCTGAACGCGGGAGAGCAGCAGTACTTC,CASSLNAGEQQYF
.,.,TRBV20-1,TRBJ2-6,TGCAGCGCTTGGAGGCCAGGGAACCCTGGGGCCAACGTCCTGACTTTC,CSAWRPGNPGANVLTF
TRBD1,many,TRBV14,TRBJ2-1,TGTGCCAGCAGCCCCAGACAGGGAACTTACAATGAGCAGTTCTTC,CASSPRQGTYNEQFF
TRBD1,.,TRBV11-2,TRBJ1-2,TGTGCCAGCAGCTCATTCACAGGGGACCAGGGTGGCTACACCTTC,CASSSFTGDQGGYTF
.,few,TRBV20-1,TRBJ2-7,TGCAGTGCTAGATGGGTAGGCTCGGGCGAGCAGTACTTC,CSARWVGSGEQYF
TRBD2,few,TRBV20-1,TRBJ2-3,TGCAGTGCTAGGACTAGCGGGGGGGCCGATACGCAGTATTTT,CSARTSGGADTQYF
TRBD1,.,TRBV19,TRBJ2-1,TGTGCCAGTAGTATCGGGACAGAAAACTACAATGAGCAGTTCTTC,CASSIGTENYNEQFF
.,few,TRBV27,TRBJ1-2,TGTGCCAGCAGTTTTGTTGACAGGATTAACTATGGCTACACCTTC,CASSFVDRINYGYTF
.,.,TRBV3-1,TRBJ2-7,TGTGCCAGCAGCCAATCGGGGGAAGACGAGCAGTACTTC,CASSQSGEDEQYF
.,few,TRBV11-2,TRBJ2-1,TGTGCCAGCAGCATGTCTAGCGATAAGGAGTTCTTC,CASSMSSDKEFF
.,.,TRBV20-1,TRBJ1-2,TGCAGTGCTAGCCCCCCTGGCGGAAGTTATGGCTACACCTTC,CSASPPGGSYGYTF
.,.,TRBV10-3,TRBJ1-1,TGTGCCATCAGTGAGCTTGAAAAAAACACTGAAGCTTTCTTT,CAISELEKNTEAFF
.,few,TRBV12-3/TRBV12-4,TRBJ2-1,TGTGCCAGCAGAAAGGGCTACCGTATGCAGTTCTTC,CASRKGYRMQFF
TRBD1,few,TRBV27,TRBJ2-1,TGTGCCAGCAGTCCGGGACAGGTAAATGAGCAGTTCTTC,CASSPGQVNEQFF
.,.,TRBV5-1,TRBJ2-7,TGCGCCAGCAGCTTGTCAGGGGATGAAGGCGAGCAGTACTTC,CASSLSGDEGEQYF
.,few,TRBV4-1,TRBJ2-7,TGCGCCAGCAGCCAAAATGGCAGACCCTACGAGCAGTACTTC,CASSQNGRPYEQYF
.,.,TRBV7-3,TRBJ1-1,TGTGCCAGCAGTCCGACGGGCCCCGCTGAAGCTTTCTTT,CASSPTGPAEAFF
TRBD2,few,TRBV28,TRBJ2-1,TGTGCCAGCAGCTCCCCAAGCGGGGGCCACTACAATGAGCAGTTCTTC,CASSSPSGGHYNEQFF
.,many,TRBV12-3/TRBV12-4,TRBJ1-2,TGTGCCAGCAGTGTAGGGAACTATGGCTACACCTTC,CASSVGNYGYTF
.,.,TRBV3-1,TRBJ2-3,TGTGCCGGCAGCCAAGGTACAGATACGCAGTATTTT,CAGSQGTDTQYF
.,.,TRBV30,TRBJ1-4,TGTGCCTGGAGAGGGGCCCCTGGCGAAAAACTGTTTTTT,CAWRGAPGEKLFF
TRBD2,many,TRBV27,TRBJ2-7,TGTGCCAGCAGTTCCCTTATCCAGCGGGGGGCCTACGAGCAGTACTTC,CASSSLIQRGAYEQYF